These 10 T cell receptor beta chains share one sample of origin, sequenced in a study of blood T cell repertoires in COVID-19. Produced via immunoSEQ multiplex PCR; TCRdb's table is partial and in-frame only. The sample lists roughly 91,000 clones; 65% to 85% were seen once. Material: peripheral blood. These receptors were collected from a man in his 70s with acute or convalescent COVID-19.

The chain has TRBV9 and TRBJ2-3, with D unresolved. The CDR3 totals 14 residues. Germline values: CDR1 SGDLS, CDR2 YYNGEE. Between the trimmed V and J ends, which lost 2 bases and 2 bases, there was a span of 9 bases. This chain's CDR3 is CASSVGRYTDTQYF. CDR3 sequence (DNA): TGTGCCAGCAGCGTTGGCAGATACACAGATACGCAGTATTTT. Full variable domain (rest looked up from reference TRBV9 and TRBJ2-3): DSGVTQTPKHLITATGQRVTLRCSPRSGDLSVYWYQQSLDQGLQFLIQYYNGEERAKGNILERFSAQQFPDLHSELNLSSLELGDSALYFCASSVGRYTDTQYFGPGTRLTVL.

The chain links TRBV5-1 to TRBJ1-6; 8 nucleotides line up with TRBD1. After removal of 0 bases from V and 9 bases from J, the junction contained 5 bases not matched to a gene. The germline V gene has CDR1 SGHRS and CDR2 YFSETQ. This CDR3 is built from 15 residues. The CDR3 spells CASSLGQGSSSPLHF. The CDR3 DNA reads TGCGCCAGCAGCTTGGGACAGGGGAGTTCTTCACCCCTCCACTTT. The whole variable domain, filled in from reference TRBV5-1 and TRBJ1-6, reads KAGVTQTPRYLIKTRGQQVTLSCSPISGHRSVSWYQQTPGQGLQFLFEYFSETQRNKGNFPGRFSGRQFSNSRSEMNVSTLELGDSALYLCASSLGQGSSSPLHFGNGTRLTVT.

The chain couples TRBV6-5 to TRBJ2-1; 8 bases agree with TRBD2. Losses at the gene ends were 2 bases for V and 3 bases for J; bases not matched to a gene: 3. Germline V gene sequence: CDR1 MNHEY, CDR2 SVGAGI. The CDR3 is made up of 15 amino acids. The chain's CDR3 is CASSYRAGGYNEQFF. CDR3 bases: TGTGCCAGCAGTTACCGGGCGGGGGGCTACAATGAGCAGTTCTTC.

The chain joins TRBV2 to TRBJ2-1, with D perhaps matching TRBD1 (6 bases). The V end was cut by 3 bases, the J end by 14 bases, with 11 bases between. The CDR3 is made up of 11 amino acids. CDR1 is SNHLY and CDR2 is FYNNEI in the germline V gene. The CDR3 DNA is TGTGCCAGCAGTGACGTACAGGGAGAGTTCTTC. Its translation: CASSDVQGEFF.

The chain links TRBV19 to TRBJ1-5, with D tentatively TRBD1 (6 bases). The germline gives CDR1 LNHDA, CDR2 SQIVND (reference sequence). The CDR3 has 13 amino acids. Trimming cost V 6 bases and J 5 bases, with 11 bases left between them. This chain's CDR3 is CASRLQGDQPQHF. Here the CDR3 DNA reads TGTGCCAGTAGGCTACAGGGAGATCAGCCCCAGCATTTT.

The chain joins TRBV7-3 to TRBJ2-2, with a tentative D call TRBD2 (6 bases). The CDR3 is 16 amino acids. Germline-derived CDR1 and CDR2 are SGHTA and FQGTGA. Trimming removed 2 bases at V and 5 bases at J, with 15 bases between. Here the CDR3 DNA reads TGTGCCAGCAGCTTACCCCCAGCGGGCGTAACCGGGGAGCTGTTTTTT. Its translation: CASSLPPAGVTGELFF.

This clone appeared once. J is TRBJ1-1 and V is TRBV28; possible D gene TRBD1, 5 bases. CDR3 length: 15 residues. CDR1 is MDHEN and CDR2 is SYDVKM in the germline V gene. V lost 6 bases and J 4 bases, leaving 18 bases between the germline ends. The CDR3 reads CASRAGGGRRTEAFF. Written as DNA, the CDR3 is TGTGCCAGCAGGGCCGGTGGGGGGAGACGCACTGAAGCTTTCTTT.

V gene TRBV28 combines with J gene TRBJ2-3; TRBD1 aligns across 7 bases. The CDR3 has 17 residues. Germline V gene data show CDR1 as MDHEN and CDR2 as SYDVKM. V lost 4 bases, J lost 2 bases, and 12 bases stayed unmatched. The CDR3 nucleotides are TGTGCCAGCAGTTCCCCGACAGGGAATAGTCACACAGATACGCAGTATTTT. This sequence encodes CASSSPTGNSHTDTQYF.

The sample holds a few counts of this clone. The chain carries TRBV2 and TRBJ1-4, with D maybe TRBD1 (5 bases). V lost 6 bases, J lost 2 bases, and 7 bases lay in between. Germline CDR1 reads SNHLY; CDR2 reads FYNNEI. The length of the CDR3 is 13 residues. The CDR3 DNA follows: TGTGCCAGCAGGACAGTCACTAATGAAAAACTGTTTTTT. As protein: CASRTVTNEKLFF.

The chain is built from TRBV10-2 and TRBJ2-3, with D possibly being TRBD2 (6 bases). The V gene lost 3 bases and the J gene lost 2 bases, with 15 bases spanning the gap. The CDR3 has 16 residues. Germline V gene data show CDR1 as WSHSY and CDR2 as SAAADI. CDR3 region: CASSEMKDYNTDTQYF. The CDR3 bases are TGCGCCAGCAGTGAAATGAAGGACTACAACACAGATACGCAGTATTTT.